This T cell receptor (beta chain) derives from a study of blood T cells in healthy people across ages. This CDR3 is built from 12 residues. The germline V gene encodes CDR1 MGHDK and CDR2 SYGVNS. Whole-study findings and limits: Donors of long life had a larger count of naive CD4+ cells and greater diversity than aged donors.

With a J-beta primer mix and a sample-barcoded 5' primer, a second PCR ran about 7 to 12 cycles. TCRdb recomputed calls from the 5' RACE reads with MiXCR, one row per CDR3 protein. The top ten clones hold around 9.2% of a sample with hundreds of thousands of distinct CDR3 sequences, roughly 25% of them seen once. A note on this clonotype: The antigen remains undetermined.

The same specimen was also included in a second study, on T cells of mothers and their children. From that study: Reads recorded for TCR beta CDR3 numbered over 9 million per mother and roughly 2.7 million per child.

The V call is TRBV25-1, the J call TRBJ2-5; a possible D gene is TRBD1 (6 bases). The closer fit of TRBJ2-7 to the DNA end suggests the J call may be wrong. The specimen sequenced was blood. The sequence was obtained from a boy between 10 and 17 years old in good health. The CDR3 nucleotides read TGTGCCAGCAGTGTAGGGGGAGTCGAGCAGTACTTC. Protein: CASSVGGVEQYF.